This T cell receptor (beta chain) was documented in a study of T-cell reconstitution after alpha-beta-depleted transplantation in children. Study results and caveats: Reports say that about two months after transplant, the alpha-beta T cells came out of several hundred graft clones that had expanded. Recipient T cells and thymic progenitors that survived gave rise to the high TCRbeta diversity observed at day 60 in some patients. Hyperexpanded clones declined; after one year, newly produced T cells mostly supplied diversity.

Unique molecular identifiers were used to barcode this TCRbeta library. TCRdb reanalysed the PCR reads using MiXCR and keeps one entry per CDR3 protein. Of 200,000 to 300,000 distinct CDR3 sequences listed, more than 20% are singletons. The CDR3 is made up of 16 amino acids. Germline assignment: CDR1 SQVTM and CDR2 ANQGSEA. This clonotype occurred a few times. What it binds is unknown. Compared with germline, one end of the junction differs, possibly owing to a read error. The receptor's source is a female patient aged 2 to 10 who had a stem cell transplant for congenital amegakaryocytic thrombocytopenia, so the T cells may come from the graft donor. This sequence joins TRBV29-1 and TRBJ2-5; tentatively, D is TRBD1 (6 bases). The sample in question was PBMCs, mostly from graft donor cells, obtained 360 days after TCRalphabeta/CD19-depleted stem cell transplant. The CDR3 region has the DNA TGCAGCGTTGAAGGGGTAACAGGGTCGGTCCAAAAGACCCAGTACTTC. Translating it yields CSVEGVTGSVQKTQYF.